Listed below are T cell receptor beta chains from one sample, sequenced in a study of HIV-infected patients and healthy controls. TCRdb ran MiXCR on the 5' RACE reads and lists one entry per CDR3 protein. This table has 9,500 to 15,000 distinct CDR3 sequences, roughly 9.5% appearing once. Specimen: blood, collected before antiretroviral therapy. The receptors here all came from an adult with HIV infection. The donor label of this sample is uncertain. Each CDR3 is given with its conserved first and last residue. Fields, in order: J gene, V gene, D gene, clone size, CDR3 DNA, CDR3 protein. A D gene is named only where the DNA matches it firmly. Expanded clones get a size class; other rows say once, few or many, or leave the size out.

TRBJ1-5,TRBV2,TRBD1,many,TGTGCCAGCAGTGAACAGGGGGCGTATCAGCCCCAGCATTTT,CASSEQGAYQPQHF
TRBJ2-3,TRBV20-1,-,many,TGCAGTGCTAGAGATAGTTCAGGGACAGATACGCAGTATTTT,CSARDSSGTDTQYF
TRBJ2-5,TRBV7-2,-,many,TGTGCCAGCAGAGTCGGACCGGGGGCAGGGACCCAGTACTTC,CASRVGPGAGTQYF
TRBJ1-3,TRBV6-5,-,many,TGTGCCAGCAGTTACTCGAGGGCGACCCTCGGAAACACCATATATTTT,CASSYSRATLGNTIYF
TRBJ2-3,TRBV7-2,-,-,TGTGCCAGCAGCTTAGCTTCCTCAGATACGCAGTATTTT,CASSLASSDTQYF
TRBJ1-1,TRBV4-2,TRBD1,medium-sized,TGTGCCAGCAGCCAAGATTTTGAACAGGGGGGAACTGAAGCTTTCTTT,CASSQDFEQGGTEAFF
TRBJ2-1,TRBV10-1,-,-,TGCGCCAGCAGTGATGAGATGGGTCCTCTAGACAATGAGCAGTTCTTC,CASSDEMGPLDNEQFF
TRBJ2-1,TRBV4-2,TRBD2,many,TGTGCCAGCAGCCAGAGGGTCACCGGGGGGGCCGATAGGAATGAGCAGTTCTTC,CASSQRVTGGADRNEQFF
TRBJ2-2,TRBV6-5,TRBD1,many,TGTGCCAGCAGATGGGACAGGGACGGGGAGCTGTTTTTT,CASRWDRDGELFF
TRBJ2-3,TRBV20-1,-,many,TGCAGTGCTCGCCTAGGGTCTGGGGGGCGCACAGATACGCAGTATTTT,CSARLGSGGRTDTQYF
TRBJ2-7,TRBV10-1,-,many,TGCGCCAGCAGTGATGAATACGGTCTAGCTTCCGAGCAGTACTTC,CASSDEYGLASEQYF
TRBJ2-7,TRBV20-1,TRBD2,-,TGCAGTGCTCTTATAGCGGGAGGGTTAGAAGAGCAGTACTTC,CSALIAGGLEEQYF
TRBJ1-2,TRBV9,-,large,TGTGCCAGCAGCGTATTAGGGCAGGACGATGGCTACACCTTC,CASSVLGQDDGYTF
TRBJ2-5,TRBV6-2/TRBV6-3,-,many,TGTGCCAGCAGTCCGCTGACGCAAGAGACCCAGTACTTC,CASSPLTQETQYF
TRBJ2-7,TRBV6-6,TRBD1,-,TGTGCCAGTTCAGGGACAGGACCCACCTACGAGCAGTACTTC,CASSGTGPTYEQYF
TRBJ2-1,TRBV4-2,-,many,TGTGCCAGCAGCCAAGATACCGGGATAGGCCTTTACAATGAGCAGTTCTTC,CASSQDTGIGLYNEQFF
TRBJ2-7,TRBV20-1,-,many,TGCAGTGCTGGAGAGCGGGACACCTTTGCCTACGAGCAGTACTTC,CSAGERDTFAYEQYF
TRBJ2-3,TRBV20-1,TRBD2,many,TGCAGTGCTATTACGACGGGGGGAGCAGATACGCAGTATTTT,CSAITTGGADTQYF
TRBJ2-1,TRBV19,TRBD2,few,TGTGCCAGTAGTATGGGGACCGGGAGGTACAATGAGCAGTTCTTC,CASSMGTGRYNEQFF
TRBJ2-2,TRBV7-7,TRBD2,many,TGTGCTAGCAGCCCGCAGACTAGCGGGAGGGCGTACACCGGGGAGCTGTTTTTT,CASSPQTSGRAYTGELFF
TRBJ2-7,TRBV9,-,-,TGTGCCAGCAGCGTCGGCCAAGATCCGCTCTCCTACGAGCAGTACTTC,CASSVGQDPLSYEQYF
TRBJ2-7,TRBV7-9,-,many,TGTGCCAGCAGCCTCTCATACGAGCAGTACTTC,CASSLSYEQYF
TRBJ2-7,TRBV7-2,-,many,TGTGCCAGCAGCTCCAGGGGAAGGAAGTACGAGCAGTACTTC,CASSSRGRKYEQYF
TRBJ1-4,TRBV4-2,-,few,TGTGCCAGCAGCCAAGATCCGGGGGCCCCCAGTCTGTTTTTT,CASSQDPGAPSLFF
TRBJ2-5,TRBV6-2/TRBV6-3,TRBD1,many,TGTGCCAGCAGCCGAGGACAGGGAGAGACCCAGTACTTC,CASSRGQGETQYF
TRBJ1-2,TRBV19,-,many,TGTGCCAGTAGTTATGACGGAAACTATGGCTACACCTTC,CASSYDGNYGYTF
TRBJ1-2,TRBV6-5,-,many,TGTGCCAGCAGTTACTCCCCGGGGACGAATGGCTACACCTTC,CASSYSPGTNGYTF
TRBJ2-5,TRBV28,TRBD1,many,TGTGCCAGCAGCACAATCGAGCCGAGGGGGCGCATTTGGGAGACCCAGTACTTC,CASSTIEPRGRIWETQYF
TRBJ2-2,TRBV7-9,TRBD1,medium-sized,TGTGCCAGCACCAATCGACAGGGACCGTCCGGGGAGCTGTTTTTT,CASTNRQGPSGELFF
TRBJ2-3,TRBV24-1,-,many,TGTGCCACCAGTGATTCCACAGATACGCAGTATTTT,CATSDSTDTQYF
TRBJ1-5,TRBV6-2/TRBV6-3,-,many,TGTGCCAGCACCGACCCCCCCAATCAGCCCCAGCATTTT,CASTDPPNQPQHF
TRBJ2-7,TRBV15,TRBD1,many,TGTGCCACCAGCCTAACTCGACAGGGGAAGTACGAGCAGTACTTC,CATSLTRQGKYEQYF
TRBJ1-4,TRBV5-5,-,few,TGTGCCAGCAGCCCAGGCCCCTTCACCGGTGAAAAACTGTTTTTT,CASSPGPFTGEKLFF
TRBJ2-7,TRBV6-5,TRBD1,-,TGTGCCAGCAGTAGAGACTCGGGACAGGACTACGAGCAGTACTTC,CASSRDSGQDYEQYF
TRBJ2-1,TRBV24-1,-,many,TGTGCCACCAGCCCCACAGGTGCTATTTACAATGAGCAGTTCTTC,CATSPTGAIYNEQFF
TRBJ2-7,TRBV14,-,many,TGTGCCAGCAGCTCCGGGACTCTCGCCTACGAGCAGTACTTC,CASSSGTLAYEQYF
TRBJ2-3,TRBV9,-,many,TGTGCCAGCAGCGCCTTCGGGAGCGAGAAAGATACGCAGTATTTT,CASSAFGSEKDTQYF
TRBJ2-7,TRBV7-3,-,-,TGTGCCAGCAGCTTAATCTCCTACGAGCAGTACTTC,CASSLISYEQYF
TRBJ1-6,TRBV20-1,-,-,TGCAGTGCTAGAGTAACTCGGGGGGCGCTGGATTCACCCCTCCACTTT,CSARVTRGALDSPLHF
TRBJ1-2,TRBV10-3,TRBD1,many,TGTGCCATCAGGACTAACCCGGGGACAGGGGATGGCTACACCTTC,CAIRTNPGTGDGYTF
TRBJ2-1,TRBV20-1,TRBD2,many,TGCAGTGCTAGAGATCCGCTAGCGGATCCATACAATGAGCAGTTCTTC,CSARDPLADPYNEQFF
TRBJ2-7,TRBV28,-,many,TGTGCCAGCAGACGGACAGAGGACTACGAGCAGTACTTC,CASRRTEDYEQYF
TRBJ2-7,TRBV10-3,-,many,TGTGCCATCAGTGAGTTTCGGGGTGAGCAGTACTTC,CAISEFRGEQYF
TRBJ2-2,TRBV27,TRBD2,many,TGTGCCAGCAGTGCCGGACTAGCGGGATTCACCGGGGAGCTGTTTTTT,CASSAGLAGFTGELFF
TRBJ2-3,TRBV7-2,-,medium-sized,TGTGCCAGCAGCCAACGGTGGTCAGATACGCAGTATTTT,CASSQRWSDTQYF
TRBJ1-1,TRBV6-1,-,-,TGTGCCAGCAGTTCAGGAGTTCTGAACACTGAAGCTTTCTTT,CASSSGVLNTEAFF
TRBJ1-1,TRBV6-2/TRBV6-3,TRBD1,many,TGTGCCAGCAGTAACCACAGGGGGATGAACACTGAAGCTTTCTTT,CASSNHRGMNTEAFF
TRBJ1-1,TRBV6-5,-,-,TGTGCCAGCAGTACATACACTGAAGCTTTCTTT,CASSTYTEAFF